What follows is one T cell receptor beta chain and its context. The sample originates from a study of blood T cell repertoires in COVID-19. Sequenced by immunoSEQ multiplex PCR; TCRdb stores in-frame clones only, minus some. The sample yields 310,000 or so clones, around 87% seen once. V dropped 3 bases and J dropped 4; count of bases not matched to a gene: 8. The V gene's germline CDR1 is SGHDN and CDR2 FVKESK. This CDR3 is built from 16 residues. The sequence was obtained from a man aged 65 to 85 with acute or convalescent COVID-19. The rearrangement uses TRBV14 and TRBJ2-1; TRBD2 aligns across 8 bases. Sequencing was performed on peripheral blood. Written as DNA, the CDR3 is TGTGCCAGCAGCCATCTCAGCGGGAGCGGGTACAATGAGCAGTTCTTC. Translated, it gives CASSHLSGSGYNEQFF. Together with reference TRBV14 and TRBJ2-1, the CDR3 gives the full variable domain: EAGVTQFPSHSVIEKGQTVTLRCDPISGHDNLYWYRRVMGKEIKFLLHFVKESKQDESGMPNNRFLAERTGGTYSTLKVQPAELEDSGVYFCASSHLSGSGYNEQFFGPGTRLTVL.